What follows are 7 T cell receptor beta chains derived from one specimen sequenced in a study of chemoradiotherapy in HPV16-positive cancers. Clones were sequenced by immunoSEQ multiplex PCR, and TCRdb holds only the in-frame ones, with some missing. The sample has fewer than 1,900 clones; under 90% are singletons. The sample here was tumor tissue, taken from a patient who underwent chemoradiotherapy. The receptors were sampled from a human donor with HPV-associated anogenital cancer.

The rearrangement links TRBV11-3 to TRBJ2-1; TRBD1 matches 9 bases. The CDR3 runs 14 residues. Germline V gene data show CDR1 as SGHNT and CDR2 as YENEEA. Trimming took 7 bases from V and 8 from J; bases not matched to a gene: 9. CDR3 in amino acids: CASTSGTGFHEQFF. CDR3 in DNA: TGTGCCAGCACCTCCGGGACAGGGTTTCATGAGCAGTTCTTC.

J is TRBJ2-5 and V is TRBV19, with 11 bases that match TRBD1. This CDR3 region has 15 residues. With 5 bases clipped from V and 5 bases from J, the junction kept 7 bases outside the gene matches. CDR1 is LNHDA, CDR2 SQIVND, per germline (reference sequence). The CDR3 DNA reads TGTGCCAGTAGTCCTGGGACAGGGGGAGCGGAGACCCAGTACTTC. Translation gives CASSPGTGGAETQYF.

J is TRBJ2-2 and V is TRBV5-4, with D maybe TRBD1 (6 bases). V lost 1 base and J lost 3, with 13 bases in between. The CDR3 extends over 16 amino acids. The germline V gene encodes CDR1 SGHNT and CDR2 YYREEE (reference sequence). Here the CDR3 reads CASSLTTGWDTGELFF. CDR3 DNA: TGTGCCAGCAGCTTGACGACAGGATGGGACACCGGGGAGCTGTTTTTT.

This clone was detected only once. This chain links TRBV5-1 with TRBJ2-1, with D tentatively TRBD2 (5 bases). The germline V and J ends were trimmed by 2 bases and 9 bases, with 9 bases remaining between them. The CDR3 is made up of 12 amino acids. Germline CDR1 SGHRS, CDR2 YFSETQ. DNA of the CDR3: TGCGCCAGCAGCTTTAACGGGGTTGAGCAGTTCTTC. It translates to CASSFNGVEQFF.

The CDR3 DNA follows: TGTGCCAGCAGTGATGGGACAGGGGACGAGCAGTACTTC. Encoded protein: CASSDGTGDEQYF. V gene TRBV2 combines with J gene TRBJ2-7; 10 bases are shared with TRBD1. V lost 3 bases, J lost 5 bases, and 1 base stayed unmatched. This CDR3 contains 13 residues. The germline V gene has CDR1 SNHLY and CDR2 FYNNEI.

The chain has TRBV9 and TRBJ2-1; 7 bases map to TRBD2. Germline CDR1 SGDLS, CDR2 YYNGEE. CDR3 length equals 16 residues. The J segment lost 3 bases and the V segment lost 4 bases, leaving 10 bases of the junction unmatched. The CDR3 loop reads CASSSLGERDYNEQFF. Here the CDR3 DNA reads TGTGCCAGCAGCTCCCTGGGGGAGCGGGACTACAATGAGCAGTTCTTC.

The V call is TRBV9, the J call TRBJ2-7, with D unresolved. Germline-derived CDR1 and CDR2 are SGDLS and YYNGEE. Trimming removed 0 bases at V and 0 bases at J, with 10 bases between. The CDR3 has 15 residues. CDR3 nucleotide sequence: TGTGCCAGCAGCGTAGGCGATTTCAGCTCCTACGAGCAGTACTTC. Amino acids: CASSVGDFSSYEQYF.